The rows below give T cell receptor beta chains drawn from one sample of a study of T cells in Graves' hyperthyroidism and ophthalmopathy. TCRdb reanalysed the multiplex PCR reads using MiXCR and keeps one entry per CDR3 protein. The profile covers around 600,000 distinct CDR3 sequences, with over 12% appearing a single time and roughly 7% taken by the ten largest. Sequenced input: blood. The receptors originated from a woman aged 18-29 years with Graves' ophthalmopathy. The CDR3 runs from the conserved cysteine through the conserved F or W. The D gene is left open where the match is weak. Rows give clone size only sometimes, using once, few, many, or a class for an expanded clone.

d_call clone_size j_call v_call cdr3_length cdr3_nt cdr3_aa
TRBD1 many TRBJ2-5 TRBV24-1 13 TGTGCCACCAGCGGGACAGGGGGCGAGACCCAGTACTTC CATSGTGGETQYF
TRBD1 many TRBJ1-5 TRBV12-3/TRBV12-4 16 TGTGCCAGCACCTCGGGGACAGGGGCAAGCAATCAGCCCCAGCATTTT CASTSGTGASNQPQHF
. many TRBJ1-1 TRBV7-9 12 TGTGCCAGCAGCCAAGAGGCGGCCGAAGCTTTCTTT CASSQEAAEAFF
. . TRBJ2-5 TRBV6-5 14 TGTGCCAGCAGTTACCAGGGTAGCCAAGAGACCCAGTACTTC CASSYQGSQETQYF
TRBD2 few TRBJ2-2 TRBV7-3 20 TGTGCCAGCAGTTCTCTCGGGGCGTTAGCGGGAGGGACGGACACCGGGGAGCTGTTTTTT CASSSLGALAGGTDTGELFF
TRBD2 many TRBJ2-1 TRBV6-1 17 TGTGCCAGCAGTTCCCCCCCGACTAGCGGGAGAACCCATGAGCAGTTCTTC CASSSPPTSGRTHEQFF
TRBD2 few TRBJ2-1 TRBV30 13 TGTGCCTGGACTGCCGGGACTAAGGTTGAACAGTTCTTC CAWTAGTKVEQFF
TRBD2 . TRBJ2-1 TRBV19 21 TGTGCCAGTAGTCCAACGGGCCAGTCCCGGACTAGCCTGTACCGGTCGGGTGAGCAGTTCTTC CASSPTGQSRTSLYRSGEQFF
. many TRBJ2-4 TRBV7-8 13 TGTGCCAGCAGCGGAGGAGCGGGTTACATTCAGTACTTC CASSGGAGYIQYF
. many TRBJ2-1 TRBV7-9 15 TGTGCCAGCAGATCCCCGGGAGTCTCCTACAATGAGCAGTTCTTC CASRSPGVSYNEQFF
TRBD2 many TRBJ2-1 TRBV3-1 19 TGTGCCAGCAGCCAAGACGACGGGAGGGCCCGAGTAGGGTACAATGAGCAGTTCTTC CASSQDDGRARVGYNEQFF
. . TRBJ1-2 TRBV7-9 14 TGTGCCAGCACCTGGACCCGGGAAAACTATGGCTACACCTTC CASTWTRENYGYTF
. . TRBJ2-7 TRBV6-2/TRBV6-3 14 TGTGCCAGCACCGAAACTAGCTGGCCGTACGAGCAGTACTTC CASTETSWPYEQYF
. many TRBJ2-7 TRBV6-5 16 TGTGCCAGCAGTTACTCGGCCCGCCACGGACCCTACGAGCAGTACTTC CASSYSARHGPYEQYF
. . TRBJ1-6 TRBV6-1 15 TGTGCCAGCAGTGGCGGCAGACTCTATAATTCACCCCTCCACTTT CASSGGRLYNSPLHF
. few TRBJ2-6 TRBV10-3 15 TGTGCCATCGTTGGGAGACTCTCTGGGGCCAACGTCCTGACTTTC CAIVGRLSGANVLTF
. many TRBJ2-1 TRBV5-1 16 TGCGCCAGCAGCTGGGCGTCGGGTGTCTCGGCTGCTGAGCAGTTCTTC CASSWASGVSAAEQFF
. many TRBJ2-1 TRBV28 13 TGTGCCAGCAGTACTCCCCCCGGGGATGAGCAGTTCTTC CASSTPPGDEQFF
. . TRBJ2-5 TRBV9 15 TGTGCCAGCAGCGTAGCTCCTGGATTACGGGAGACCCAGTACTTC CASSVAPGLRETQYF
. many TRBJ2-6 TRBV7-8 18 TGTGCCAGCAGCTTAGGTTGGACAGCTTCCTCTGGGGCCAACGTCCTGACTTTC CASSLGWTASSGANVLTF
. many TRBJ1-1 TRBV24-1 14 TGTGCCACCAGGGGGATAGAGGGCGGCACTGAAGCTTTCTTT CATRGIEGGTEAFF
TRBD1 few TRBJ2-2 TRBV20-1 15 TGCAGTGCTACACCCGGGACAGACATAACCGGGGAGCTGTTTTTT CSATPGTDITGELFF
TRBD1 . TRBJ1-5 TRBV12-3/TRBV12-4 16 TGTGCCAGCAGTTTAGCGGGGCAGGGGGCCTTTCAGCCCCAGCATTTT CASSLAGQGAFQPQHF
TRBD2 many TRBJ2-7 TRBV28 15 TGTGCCAGCAGTATGACTAGCGGCCAAACCTACGAGCAGTACTTC CASSMTSGQTYEQYF
. few TRBJ2-3 TRBV7-9 16 TGTGCCAGCAGCCCGACAAGGCTGCTTCGACTAGATACGCAGTATTTT CASSPTRLLRLDTQYF
. many TRBJ2-7 TRBV19 14 TGTGCCAGTAGTTATCCCGGTTACACCTACGAGCAGTACTTC CASSYPGYTYEQYF
TRBD2 few TRBJ2-3 TRBV13 16 TGTGCCAGCAGCAAAGAATTAGCGGGGCTCACAGATACGCAGTATTTT CASSKELAGLTDTQYF
. . TRBJ2-2 TRBV4-3 17 TGCGCCAGCAGCCAAGATAAGGCAGGAGCGAACACCGGGGAGCTGTTTTTT CASSQDKAGANTGELFF
. . TRBJ1-4 TRBV29-1 13 TGCAGCGTTGAGATCGGTGGTAATGAAAAACTGTTTTTT CSVEIGGNEKLFF
TRBD1 . TRBJ2-1 TRBV4-2 14 TGTGCCAGCAGCCCGGACAGGGGGCATGGTGAGCAGTTCTTC CASSPDRGHGEQFF
. many TRBJ2-7 TRBV7-9 14 TGTGCCAGCAGCTTAGGACCAGATATCTACGAGCAGTACTTC CASSLGPDIYEQYF
. many TRBJ1-2 TRBV4-1 12 TGCGCCAGCAGCCAAGACGGATATGGCTACACCTTC CASSQDGYGYTF
. . TRBJ1-1 TRBV7-3 13 TGTGCCAGCAGCTTAGGGACGGACACTGGAGCTTTCTTT CASSLGTDTGAFF
. . TRBJ1-1 TRBV6-2/TRBV6-3 16 TGTGCCAGCAGTGTAGGAGAGGGCGGCGGTGCCACTGAAGCTTTCTTT CASSVGEGGGATEAFF
. . TRBJ2-3 TRBV7-2 13 TGTGCCAGCAGCGCACGCCTTATTGCCACGCAGTATTTT CASSARLIATQYF
. many TRBJ1-5 TRBV9 14 TGTGCCAGCAATCCTGGGGGCACCAATCAGCCCCAGCATTTT CASNPGGTNQPQHF
TRBD1 many TRBJ2-7 TRBV10-3 13 TGTGCCATTAGACAGGGGGATAGCTACGAGCAGTACTTC CAIRQGDSYEQYF
. many TRBJ2-3 TRBV20-1 12 TGCAGTGCTAGGACTAGCACAGATACGCAGTATTTT CSARTSTDTQYF
. many TRBJ2-5 TRBV20-1 16 TGCAGTGCCAGTCTTTGGGGACAATGGTACCAAGAGACCCAGTACTTC CSASLWGQWYQETQYF
TRBD1 many TRBJ2-7 TRBV28 15 TGTGCCAGCAGTTTAGAAACGCACAGGGGTGGCGAGCAGTACTTC CASSLETHRGGEQYF
. many TRBJ1-5 TRBV2 14 TGTGCCAGCAGTGAAAGGCCTTTAAATCAGCCCCAGCATTTT CASSERPLNQPQHF
. many TRBJ2-7 TRBV20-1 13 TGCAGTGCCAGACGGGGACACACGGGCGAGCAGTACTTC CSARRGHTGEQYF
TRBD2 many TRBJ2-7 TRBV7-9 16 TGTGCCAGCAGTCCCAGACTAGCGGGACACTCCTACGAGCAGTACTTC CASSPRLAGHSYEQYF
. many TRBJ2-7 TRBV7-9 13 TGTGCCAGCAGCTCCAGGTTCCCCTACGAGCAGTACTTC CASSSRFPYEQYF
TRBD2 many TRBJ2-1 TRBV7-2 15 TGTGCCAGCAGCCGGCGACTAGCGGGCGACAATGAGCAGTTCTTC CASSRRLAGDNEQFF
. . TRBJ2-1 TRBV7-3 17 TGTGCCAGCAGCTTAACAGATGCCCGGGTAGGGGTCAATGAGCAGTTCTTC CASSLTDARVGVNEQFF
. few TRBJ2-2 TRBV4-3 16 TGCGCCAGCAGCCAAGTAAACGCCCGGGGAGATGCGGAGCTGTTTTTT CASSQVNARGDAELFF
TRBD1 many TRBJ1-1 TRBV6-2/TRBV6-3 14 TGTGCCAGCAGTTACGAGGGGGCTAGGACTAAAGCTTTCTTT CASSYEGARTKAFF
TRBD2 few TRBJ2-5 TRBV19 14 TGTGCCAGTAGTAAGACTAGCGAGGGGGAGACCCAGTACTTC CASSKTSEGETQYF
TRBD2 few TRBJ2-1 TRBV30 19 TGTGCCGGGGTTCAGTGGCCCCGGACTAGCGGGAAGCGGAGCAATGAGCAGTTCTTC CAGVQWPRTSGKRSNEQFF
. many TRBJ1-5 TRBV7-8 13 TGTGCCAGCAGCTTAGGACAAGACCAGCCCCAGCATTTT CASSLGQDQPQHF
TRBD1 many TRBJ1-4 TRBV2 15 TGTGCCAGCAGGAGAAACAGGGGCGCTAATGAAAAACTGTTTTTT CASRRNRGANEKLFF
TRBD2 many TRBJ2-1 TRBV20-1 14 TGCAGTGCTAGTGGGGGGGAGGGCTACAATGAGCAGTTCTTC CSASGGEGYNEQFF
. many TRBJ2-2 TRBV12-5 15 TGTGCTAGTGGTTTGGTACAGGGGAACACCGGGGAGCTGTTTTTT CASGLVQGNTGELFF
. . TRBJ2-1 TRBV24-1 18 TGTGCCACCAGTGATTTGGAACCCCCCCTAGCGAGTCGCGATGAGCAGTTCTTC CATSDLEPPLASRDEQFF
. once TRBJ1-1 TRBV19 14 TGTGCCAGTAGCATCTCAGGACGGGGCACTGAAGCTTTCTTT CASSISGRGTEAFF